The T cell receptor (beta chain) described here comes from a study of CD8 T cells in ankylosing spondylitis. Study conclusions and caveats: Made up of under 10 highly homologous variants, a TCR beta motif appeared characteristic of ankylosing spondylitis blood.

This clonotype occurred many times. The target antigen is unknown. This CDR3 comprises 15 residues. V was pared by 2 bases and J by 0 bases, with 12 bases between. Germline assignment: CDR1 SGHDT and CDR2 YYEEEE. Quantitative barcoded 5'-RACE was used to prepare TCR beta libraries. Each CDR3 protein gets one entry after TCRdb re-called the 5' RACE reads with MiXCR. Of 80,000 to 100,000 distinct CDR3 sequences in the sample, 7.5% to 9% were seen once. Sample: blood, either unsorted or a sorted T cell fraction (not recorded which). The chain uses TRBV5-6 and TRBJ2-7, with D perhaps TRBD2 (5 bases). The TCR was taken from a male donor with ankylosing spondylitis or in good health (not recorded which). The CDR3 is CASSFPRRNSYEQYF. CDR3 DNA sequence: TGTGCCAGCAGCTTTCCAAGGAGGAACTCCTACGAGCAGTACTTC.